This T cell receptor (beta chain) was captured by sequencing in a study of blood T cell repertoires in COVID-19. Study context: Specimens from acute and convalescent COVID-19 originated in the United States, Italy and Spain. Sources were T cells, B-cell-depleted T cells, or PBMCs; the material itself was cDNA or gDNA.

This clone was seen a single time. Only in-frame clones appear in the TCRdb table, and some are missing; sequencing was by immunoSEQ multiplex PCR. The sample lists approximately 180,000 clones, about 90% occurring once. The CDR3 has 16 residues. The germline V gene encodes CDR1 SGHTA and CDR2 FQGNSA. V dropped 4 bases and J dropped 5 bases, with 21 bases sitting between them. The specimen sequenced was PBMCs or T cells enriched from blood (not recorded which). The receptor's source is a human donor with acute COVID-19. The donor label of this sample is uncertain. This sequence joins TRBV7-2 and TRBJ2-7; the D gene is possibly TRBD1 (6 bases). As DNA, the CDR3 is TGTGCCAGCAGCTCGGTCCTTGAAACAGGGAATAACGAGCAGTACTTC. Its translation: CASSSVLETGNNEQYF.